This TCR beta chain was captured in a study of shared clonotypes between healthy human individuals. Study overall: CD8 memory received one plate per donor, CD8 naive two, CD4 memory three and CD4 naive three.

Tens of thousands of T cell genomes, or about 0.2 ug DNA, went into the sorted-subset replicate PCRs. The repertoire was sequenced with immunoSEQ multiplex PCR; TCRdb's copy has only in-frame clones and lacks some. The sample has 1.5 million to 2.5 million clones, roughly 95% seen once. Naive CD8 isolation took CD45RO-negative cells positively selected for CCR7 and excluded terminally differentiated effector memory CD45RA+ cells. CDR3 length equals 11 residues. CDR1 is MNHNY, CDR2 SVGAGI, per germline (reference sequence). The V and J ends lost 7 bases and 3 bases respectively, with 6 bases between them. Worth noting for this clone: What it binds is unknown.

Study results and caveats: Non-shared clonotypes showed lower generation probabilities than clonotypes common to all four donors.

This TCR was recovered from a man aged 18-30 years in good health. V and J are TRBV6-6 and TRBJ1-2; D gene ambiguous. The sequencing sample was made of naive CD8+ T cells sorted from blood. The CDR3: CASTGDYGYTF. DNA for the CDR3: TGTGCCAGCACCGGCGACTATGGCTACACCTTC.